The clone carrying this TCR beta chain has a single count. TCRdb's copy holds only in-frame clones and misses some; the assay was immunoSEQ multiplex PCR. The sample includes about 94,000 clones, less than 95% of them seen just once. The sample comes from a study of control samples from healthy donors and cancer patients. V shed 7 bases and J shed 2 bases, with 4 bases lying between them. Germline V gives CDR1 SGHRS, CDR2 YFSETQ. There are 11 residues in the CDR3. The clonotype comes from a woman younger than 35 in good health. Sequenced sample: blood. The chain recombines TRBV5-1 with TRBJ2-1; D not certain. CDR3 region: CASVAYNEQFF. CDR3 nucleotides: TGCGCCAGCGTTGCCTACAATGAGCAGTTCTTC.